The 23 T cell receptor beta chains in this list originate from one sample, sequenced in a study of cytomegalovirus exposure and HLA in healthy donors. The study ran its PCR with 60 Vbeta and 13 Jbeta primers. Method: immunoSEQ multiplex PCR; TCRdb's copy keeps in-frame clones and lacks some. The repertoire holds just under 150,000 clones, roughly 80% seen once, with roughly 2.9% in the top ten. Input material: PBMCs. These receptors originate from a woman aged 25 to 39 in good health and CMV-seronegative.

The gene calls are TRBV6-5 and TRBJ2-5; D unresolved. The CDR3 has 13 residues. The ends were cut back, 6 bases at V and 7 bases at J, with 15 bases in the middle. The germline V gene encodes CDR1 MNHEY and CDR2 SVGAGI. CDR3 nucleotide sequence: TGTGCCAGCAGCCCTCCCGGTCGCGGGACCCAGTACTTC. Translation gives CASSPPGRGTQYF.

The chain is built from TRBV7-3 and TRBJ2-3, with no clear D. Trimming took off 5 bases at V and 2 bases at J, with 8 bases between the two ends. Germline V CDR1 and CDR2: SGHTA, FQGTGA. This CDR3 spans 13 amino acids. Here the CDR3 DNA reads TGTGCCAGCAGCCCACGGGTCACAGATACGCAGTATTTT. Translating it yields CASSPRVTDTQYF.

This clone showed up just once. The rearrangement links TRBV5-1 to TRBJ1-5; D possibly corresponds to TRBD1 (5 bases). The V gene lost 0 bases and the J gene lost 5 bases, with 15 bases spanning the gap. Germline V gives CDR1 SGHRS, CDR2 YFSETQ. This CDR3 contains 16 residues. The CDR3 region has the DNA TGCGCCAGCAGCTTGGAGGGGAGGGGCCCTGATCAGCCCCAGCATTTT. Its translation: CASSLEGRGPDQPQHF.

The chain couples TRBV5-5 to TRBJ2-7; D is unclear. The length of the CDR3 is 13 residues. Trimming took 6 bases from V and 1 from J, leaving 11 bases between them. Germline CDR1 is SGHKS and CDR2 is YYEKEE (reference sequence). Here the CDR3 reads CASTAELSYEQYF. The CDR3 DNA reads as TGTGCCAGCACCGCGGAACTTTCCTACGAGCAGTACTTC.

The rearrangement joins TRBV2 to TRBJ2-1; 11 nucleotides match TRBD2. V lost 7 bases and J lost 5; bases outside the gene matches: 10. The CDR3 extends over 16 amino acids. Germline V gene sequence: CDR1 SNHLY, CDR2 FYNNEI. CDR3 DNA: TGTGCCAGCACTATCCCCGGGACTAGCGGAAACAATGAGCAGTTCTTC. Translating it yields CASTIPGTSGNNEQFF.

The chain combines TRBV15 with TRBJ2-1, with 14 bases identical to TRBD2. The length of the CDR3 is 16 residues. V was clipped by 6 bases and J by 3 bases; unmatched bases: 4. In germline, CDR1 is LNHNV, CDR2 YYDKDF (reference sequence). The CDR3 loop reads CATRTSGGAYYNEQFF. CDR3 DNA: TGTGCCACCAGGACTAGCGGGGGGGCCTACTACAATGAGCAGTTCTTC.

The chain recombines TRBV7-9 with TRBJ2-3; 11 bases line up with TRBD1. CDR1 and CDR2 from the germline V gene are SEHNR and FQNEAQ (reference sequence). The V segment lost 5 bases and the J segment 5 bases; nucleotides outside the gene matches: 6. The CDR3 runs 15 residues. The CDR3 reads CASSAGDRGGDTQYF. CDR3 DNA: TGTGCCAGCAGCGCCGGGGACAGGGGGGGAGATACGCAGTATTTT.

J is TRBJ1-2 and V is TRBV4-1; maybe TRBD1 (5 bases). With 3 bases removed from V and 4 bases from J, the gap between germline ends came to 15 bases. This CDR3 has 15 amino acids. Germline V gives CDR1 MGHRA, CDR2 YSYEKL. CDR3 sequence reads: CASSQSQGAIYGYTF. The CDR3 region has the DNA TGCGCCAGCAGCCAGAGCCAAGGGGCCATCTATGGCTACACCTTC.

V is TRBV19 and J is TRBJ1-1; 8 nucleotides agree with TRBD1. This CDR3 comprises 13 residues. Looked up from germline, CDR1 is LNHDA and CDR2 is SQIVND (reference sequence). The junction had 3 bases not matched to a gene; V was cut back by 8 bases and J by 1 base. The CDR3 loop reads CASGQGSNTEAFF. Written as DNA, the CDR3 is TGTGCCAGTGGACAGGGATCGAACACTGAAGCTTTCTTT.

The chain is built from TRBV5-4 and TRBJ1-4; 9 bases map to TRBD1. The V and J ends lost 0 bases and 8 bases, in that order; junction bases with no gene match: 5. CDR3 length: 15 residues. CDR1 and CDR2 (germline): SGHNT, YYREEE (reference sequence). The CDR3 region has the DNA TGTGCCAGCAGCTTGGGACAGGGGGTAGGGGAAAAACTGTTTTTT. Protein: CASSLGQGVGEKLFF.

The chain is built from TRBV9 and TRBJ1-1; TRBD1 aligns across 8 bases. The ends lost 0 bases at V and 2 bases at J; junction bases unmatched: 3. The CDR3 extends over 15 amino acids. Germline assignment: CDR1 SGDLS and CDR2 YYNGEE. The CDR3 nucleotides are TGTGCCAGCAGCGTAGGGGCAGGGGGCAACACTGAAGCTTTCTTT. It specifies CASSVGAGGNTEAFF.

A single count supports this clone. This chain links TRBV28 with TRBJ2-7; D might be TRBD2 (5 bases). This CDR3 contains 17 residues. The V gene's germline CDR1 is MDHEN and CDR2 SYDVKM. V lost 3 bases to trimming and J lost 2 bases, with 20 bases between them. The CDR3 DNA reads as TGTGCCAGCAGTTTCCCCCGCCGGGGTATTCTTCCCTACGAGCAGTACTTC. Translating gives CASSFPRRGILPYEQYF.

J is TRBJ1-4 and V is TRBV30; 9 bases are a match to TRBD1. The V and J ends lost 2 bases and 6 bases, in that order; junction bases with no gene match: 10. Germline CDR1 GTSNPN, CDR2 SVGIG (reference sequence). The CDR3 totals 16 residues. CDR3 in amino acids: CAWSLGTGSLYEKLFF. DNA for the CDR3: TGTGCCTGGAGTCTCGGGACAGGGAGCTTATATGAAAAACTGTTTTTT.

This chain joins TRBV5-1 and TRBJ2-1; no clear D gene. The germline V and J ends were trimmed by 0 bases and 1 base, with 8 bases remaining between them. This CDR3 has 15 residues. Germline V gene lookup returns CDR1 SGHRS and CDR2 YFSETQ. This CDR3 is CASSLEWSSYNEQFF. CDR3 coding DNA: TGCGCCAGCAGCTTGGAATGGAGTTCCTACAATGAGCAGTTCTTC.

This chain uses TRBV11-2 with TRBJ2-5; 7 bases are a match to TRBD2. The CDR3 is 16 residues long. V lost 5 bases to trimming and J lost 5 bases; unmatched junction nucleotides: 14. CDR1 is SGHAT and CDR2 is FQNNGV in the germline V gene. The DNA of the CDR3 is TGTGCCAGCAGCCTATCGACGGGCAGGCGGGGGGAGACCCAGTACTTC. Translating gives CASSLSTGRRGETQYF.

The V gene is TRBV7-9, the J gene TRBJ2-7; TRBD2 is a possible D gene (6 bases). V was pared by 5 bases and J by 0 bases, with 8 bases between. CDR1 and CDR2 (germline): SEHNR, FQNEAQ (reference sequence). The CDR3 has 13 amino acids. The CDR3 is CASSQGLSYEQYF. CDR3 DNA sequence: TGTGCCAGCAGCCAGGGACTCTCCTACGAGCAGTACTTC. The full variable domain, rest sourced from reference TRBV7-9 and TRBJ2-7, is DTGVSQNPRHKITKRGQNVTFRCDPISEHNRLYWYRQTLGQGPEFLTYFQNEAQLEKSRLLSDRFSAERPKGSFSTLEIQRTEQGDSAMYLCASSQGLSYEQYFGPGTRLTVT.

With respect to this clone: Within the sample, other DNA sequences also encode this same CDR3. This chain uses TRBV6-5 with TRBJ1-1; D possibly corresponds to TRBD1 (6 bases). The germline V gene has CDR1 MNHEY and CDR2 SVGAGI. The CDR3 runs 14 residues. V lost 0 bases, J lost 1 base, and 6 bases lay in between. The CDR3 bases are TGTGCCAGCAGTTACTCCAGGGGGAACACTGAAGCTTTCTTT. Amino acids: CASSYSRGNTEAFF.

This clone was detected a few times. The chain carries TRBV7-2 and TRBJ1-2; 7 nucleotides line up with TRBD1. The CDR3 loop spans 17 amino acids. Per germline, CDR1 SGHTA and CDR2 FQGNSA. After removal of 6 bases from V and 1 base from J, the junction contained 14 bases not matched to a gene. In DNA form, the CDR3 reads TGTGCCAGCAGTCAGAGAAGAAAGACAGGGATTAACTATGGCTACACCTTC. Protein: CASSQRRKTGINYGYTF.

This clone was seen a few times. The chain carries TRBV5-1 and TRBJ2-3; D is unclear. This CDR3 region has 17 residues. Deletions cut 0 bases from V and 2 bases from J, with 16 bases between. Germline lookup yields CDR1 SGHRS and CDR2 YFSETQ. In DNA, the CDR3 is TGCGCCAGCAGCTTGGATCAGAGGCCCGGATACACAGATACGCAGTATTTT. It specifies CASSLDQRPGYTDTQYF.

This sequence joins TRBV6-4 and TRBJ2-3; 9 bases line up with TRBD1. CDR1 and CDR2 from the germline V gene are MRHNA and SNTAGT. This CDR3 has 16 amino acids. V lost 6 bases and J lost 6; bases outside the gene matches: 13. The CDR3 DNA is TGTGCCAGCAGCGACAACCCCGGGACAGGGATTGATACGCAGTATTTT. Its translation is CASSDNPGTGIDTQYF.

The V call is TRBV4-1, the J call TRBJ2-3, with 9 nucleotides matching TRBD2. The CDR3 extends over 17 amino acids. J lost 5 bases, V lost 0 bases, and 9 bases had no gene match. Germline V gene lookup returns CDR1 MGHRA and CDR2 YSYEKL. The CDR3 sequence is CASSQESLAGIEDTQYF. The CDR3 DNA reads TGCGCCAGCAGCCAAGAATCCCTAGCGGGAATTGAAGATACGCAGTATTTT.

The chain is built from TRBV5-4 and TRBJ2-1, with 7 bases aligning to TRBD2. CDR3 size: 16 residues. Trimming cost V 0 bases and J 2 bases; bases outside gene matches: 5. The germline CDR1 and CDR2 sequences are SGHNT and YYREEE (reference sequence). The DNA for the CDR3 is TGTGCCAGCAGCTTGGCCGCGGCGGGGGCCTACAATGAGCAGTTCTTC. Protein product: CASSLAAAGAYNEQFF.

This chain uses TRBV7-9 with TRBJ1-2; D gene ambiguous. Germline CDR1 is SEHNR and CDR2 is FQNEAQ (reference sequence). This CDR3 spans 14 amino acids. Trimming removed 0 bases at V and 6 bases at J, with 11 bases between. The CDR3 loop reads CASSLAGSQDGYTF. Written as DNA, the CDR3 is TGTGCCAGCAGCTTAGCGGGGAGTCAAGATGGCTACACCTTC.